These 32 T cell receptor beta chains were sequenced from one sample in a study of molecular identifiers for immune sequencing clone quantification. TCRdb called the PCR reads again in MiXCR, with one record for every CDR3 protein. There are 400,000 to 600,000 distinct CDR3 sequences in the sample; less than 30% occur only once, and around 0.8% lies in the top ten. The sequenced material came from naive CD8+ T cells from blood, with Jurkat cell RNA spiked in. Subset specified: FACS-sorted CD8+CD4-CCR7+CD45RA+ naive T cells. These receptor sequences come from a human donor in good health. Some libraries in this study had Jurkat cell RNA spiked in.

The chain recombines TRBV2 with TRBJ2-7; TRBD1 matches 8 bases. Looked up from germline, CDR1 is SNHLY and CDR2 is FYNNEI. With 5 bases clipped from V and 6 bases from J, the junction kept 9 bases outside the gene matches. The length of the CDR3 is 14 residues. The CDR3 nucleotides are TGTGCCAGCAGTCCCCCAAACGACAGGGGCGAGCAGTACTTC. Translated: CASSPPNDRGEQYF.

As regards this clonotype: Being one base from a much bigger clone, this may be a read error. For the CDR3, the DNA is TGTGCCGGCAGTCCAATTTTGGGTGCGAGAACTAGCACAGATACGCAGTATTTT. This gives the protein CAGSPILGARTSTDTQYF. This chain links TRBV12-3 or TRBV12-4 with TRBJ2-3; D not certain. This CDR3 spans 18 amino acids.

The table lists this clonotype with many counts. The rearrangement links TRBV2 to TRBJ2-7; TRBD1 is a possible D gene (6 bases). Trimming removed 6 bases from V and 6 bases from J, with 21 bases in between. The CDR3 contains 15 residues. CDR1 SNHLY and CDR2 FYNNEI come from the germline V gene. The chain's CDR3 is CASREQGSVLGEQYF. CDR3 DNA sequence: TGTGCCAGCAGAGAACAGGGCTCGGTTCTGGGCGAGCAGTACTTC. The full variable domain, in which reference TRBV2 and TRBJ2-7 provide the parts outside the CDR3, is EPEVTQTPSHQVTQMGQEVILRCVPISNHLYFYWYRQILGQKVEFLVSFYNNEISEKSEIFDDQFSVERPDGSNFTLKIRSTKLEDSAMYFCASREQGSVLGEQYFGPGTRLTVT.

This chain links TRBV6-2 or TRBV6-3 with TRBJ2-1, with 7 bases identical to TRBD1. The V segment lost 11 bases and the J segment 8 bases; nucleotides outside the gene matches: 18. This CDR3 has 15 residues. Germline CDR1 and CDR2: MNHEY and SVGEGT. Here the CDR3 DNA reads TGTGCCTGCCGTATTGAAGGAGACAGGGTGGATGAGCAGTTCTTC. This translates into CACRIEGDRVDEQFF.

As to this clonotype: Being one base from a much bigger clone, this may be a read error. This sequence joins TRBV24-1 and TRBJ2-1, with D perhaps TRBD1 (6 bases). The V gene's germline CDR1 is KGHDR and CDR2 SFDVKD. CDR3 length: 15 amino acids. The V end lost 4 bases, the J end lost 10 bases, and 19 bases lay between the germline ends. The CDR3: CATSESTGSGGEQFF. CDR3 coding DNA: TGTGCCACCAGTGAAAGTACAGGGTCAGGTGGGGAGCAGTTCTTC.

About this clonotype: One base away lies a much larger clone, so this may be a sequencing read error. The CDR3 is CATSDPGLLNSGELFF. CDR3 nucleotides: TGTGCCACCAGTGACCCCGGACTCTTGAACAGCGGGGAGCTGTTTTTT. The rearrangement joins TRBV24-1 to TRBJ2-2, with a weak D call TRBD2 (5 bases). The CDR3 runs to 16 residues. The germline V gene encodes CDR1 KGHDR and CDR2 SFDVKD.

This clonotype has a count of ten or more. The chain is built from TRBV20-1 and TRBJ1-6, with 7 bases identical to TRBD1. After removal of 0 bases from V and 8 bases from J, the junction contained 7 bases not matched to a gene. Germline V gives CDR1 DFQATT, CDR2 SNEGSKA (reference sequence). The CDR3 has 15 residues. CDR3 nucleotides: TGCAGTGCTAGAGAAGGGACAGCATCCCATTCACCCCTCCACTTT. Translation gives CSAREGTASHSPLHF.

This clonotype was detected only a few times. This rearrangement joins TRBV20-1 to TRBJ1-6, with D hard to call. The CDR3 spans 15 residues. Trimming shortened V by 2 bases and J by 0 bases, and 8 bases separated the two germline ends. Germline CDR1 reads DFQATT; CDR2 reads SNEGSKA (reference sequence). Written as DNA, the CDR3 is TGCAGTGCTAGAACAGCGAGCTCCTATAATTCACCCCTCCACTTT. Its translation: CSARTASSYNSPLHF.

The chain combines TRBV19 with TRBJ1-2; D is undetermined. Germline V gene sequence: CDR1 LNHDA, CDR2 SQIVND (reference sequence). This CDR3 comprises 17 residues. The V and J ends lost 2 bases and 4 bases respectively, with 20 bases between them. The CDR3 spells CASSIISATASPYGYTF. The DNA for the CDR3 is TGTGCCAGTAGTATAATCTCGGCAACAGCTTCTCCCTATGGCTACACCTTC.

The CDR3 nucleotides are TGTGCCAGCAGCGGGCAGAGGAGTTCTGGAAACACCATATATTTT. The encoded protein is CASSGQRSSGNTIYF. V gene TRBV3-1 combines with J gene TRBJ1-3; no reliable D call. The V and J ends lost 5 bases and 1 base respectively, with 12 bases between them. Germline CDR1 LGHDT, CDR2 YNNKEL (reference sequence). This CDR3 comprises 15 residues.

This sequence joins TRBV7-9 and TRBJ1-1; 7 bases agree with TRBD1. Germline V gene data show CDR1 as SEHNR and CDR2 as FQNEAQ (reference sequence). This CDR3 has 13 amino acids. V was pared by 4 bases and J by 10 bases, with 9 bases of the junction left unmatched. Written as DNA, the CDR3 is TGTGCCAGCAGCTCCCCGGGACAGAAGAGAGCTTTCTTT. Protein: CASSSPGQKRAFF.

J is TRBJ2-7 and V is TRBV7-9; TRBD1 is a possible D gene (6 bases). V was trimmed by 7 bases and J by 7 bases, leaving 14 bases between them. CDR3 length equals 12 residues. The germline gives CDR1 SEHNR, CDR2 FQNEAQ (reference sequence). The CDR3 nucleotides are TGTGCCAGCACGGGACAAGCCTTGGAGCAGTACTTC. Protein sequence: CASTGQALEQYF.

The CDR3 nucleotides read TGTGCCGCGGGGACCTTCACCGGGGAGCTGTTTTTT. Its translation: CAAGTFTGELFF. V is TRBV6-5 and J is TRBJ2-2, with TRBD2 as a possible D gene (6 bases). Looked up from germline, CDR1 is MNHEY and CDR2 is SVGAGI. The CDR3 is made up of 12 amino acids. V was shortened by 11 bases and J by 4 bases, with 11 bases between the two germline ends.

Note on this clonotype: One base away lies a much larger clone, so this may be a sequencing read error. No conserved phenylalanine or tryptophan is present at the end of the CDR3, so a read error is the likely explanation. The V call is TRBV29-1, the J call TRBJ2-2; no definite D call. CDR3 length equals 11 residues. Germline loops: CDR1 SQVTM, CDR2 ANQGSEA. For the CDR3, the DNA is TGCAGTATCCTCTGGGCCGGGGAGCTGTTTTCT. Translation: CSILWAGELFS.

This clonotype was counted at least ten times. CDR3 residues: CASSTGGSGTEAFF. For the CDR3, the DNA is TGTGCCAGCTCAACAGGGGGGTCGGGCACTGAAGCTTTCTTT. The chain uses TRBV18 and TRBJ1-1, with 8 positions matching TRBD1. CDR1 and CDR2 (germline): KGHSH, LQKENI. The CDR3 is 14 amino acids. Losses at the gene ends were 5 bases for V and 4 bases for J; bases not matched to a gene: 6.

This clonotype was counted between two and nine times. This chain connects TRBV18 to TRBJ2-7, with 7 bases fitting TRBD1. CDR1 and CDR2 from the germline V gene are KGHSH and LQKENI. The CDR3 is 14 residues long. The V gene end was trimmed by 3 bases and the J gene end by 4 bases; junction bases not matched to a gene: 6. DNA for the CDR3: TGTGCCAGCTCACCGCGACAGGGTTGGTACGAGCAGTACTTC. Encoded protein: CASSPRQGWYEQYF. Looking up the rest from reference TRBV18 and TRBJ2-7 gives the full variable domain: NAGVMQNPRHLVRRRGQEARLRCSPMKGHSHVYWYRQLPEEGLKFMVYLQKENIIDESGMPKERFSAEFPKEGPSILRIQQVVRGDSAAYFCASSPRQGWYEQYFGPGTRLTVT.

There are a few counts of this clonotype. The chain employs TRBV20-1 and TRBJ2-5; tentatively, D is TRBD2 (5 bases). V lost 0 bases to trimming and J lost 0 bases, with 14 bases between them. CDR3 length equals 16 residues. CDR1 is DFQATT and CDR2 is SNEGSKA in the germline V gene (reference sequence). Written as DNA, the CDR3 is TGCAGTGCTAGAGATACACTAGTAGTGTACCAAGAGACCCAGTACTTC. Translated, it gives CSARDTLVVYQETQYF.

This clonotype was detected only a few times. V is TRBV7-9 and J is TRBJ1-1, with no clear D. Trimming removed 1 base from V and 8 bases from J, with 11 bases in between. The CDR3 consists of 13 residues. CDR1 SEHNR and CDR2 FQNEAQ come from the germline V gene (reference sequence). The CDR3 protein is CASSLEGISEAFF. Written as DNA, the CDR3 is TGTGCCAGCAGCTTAGAGGGCATCTCAGAAGCTTTCTTT.

This chain connects TRBV10-3 to TRBJ2-3; D possibly corresponds to TRBD2 (5 bases). Germline assignment: CDR1 ENHRY and CDR2 SYGVKD. Trimming cost V 2 bases and J 1 base, with 7 bases left between them. The CDR3 spans 14 residues. DNA for the CDR3: TGTGCCATCAGTGAGGGGCGGGGCACAGATACGCAGTATTTT. Residues: CAISEGRGTDTQYF.

A remark on this clonotype: A clone one base away is much larger, so this may be a read error. The gene calls are TRBV5-4 and TRBJ1-4; D ambiguous. This CDR3 contains 14 residues. The V gene's germline CDR1 is SGHNT and CDR2 YYREEE (reference sequence). The CDR3 spells CASSFVGLGERLFF. Here the CDR3 DNA reads TGTGCCAGCAGCTTCGTAGGGTTGGGTGAAAGACTGTTTTTT.

This clonotype was recorded a few times. The rearrangement joins TRBV7-8 to TRBJ2-7; the D call may be TRBD1 or TRBD2 (5 bases each). Germline V lookup: CDR1 SGHVS, CDR2 FQNEAQ. Trimming took 5 bases from V and 0 from J, leaving 14 bases between them. This CDR3 is 15 amino acids long. In nucleotides, the CDR3 is TGTGCCAGCAGCCTTCCCGAGGGGAGCTCCTACGAGCAGTACTTC. It codes for CASSLPEGSSYEQYF.

The chain carries TRBV7-3 and TRBJ2-2; weak D call: TRBD1 (5 bases). Germline V gene lookup returns CDR1 SGHTA and CDR2 FQGTGA. This CDR3 contains 16 residues. V was trimmed by 4 bases and J by 0 bases, leaving 12 bases between them. The CDR3 DNA reads TGTGCCAGCAGCTCCGCTGAAGGGGCGAACACCGGGGAGCTGTTTTTT. Translation gives CASSSAEGANTGELFF.

This clonotype was seen ten or more times. The rearrangement joins TRBV13 to TRBJ1-1; D is ambiguous. With 5 bases removed from V and 0 bases from J, the gap between germline ends came to 7 bases. From germline, CDR1 is PRHDT and CDR2 FYEKMQ (reference sequence). This CDR3 region has 13 residues. The CDR3 loop is CASSETVNTEAFF. CDR3 sequence (DNA): TGTGCCAGCAGCGAGACTGTGAACACTGAAGCTTTCTTT. Supplemented by reference TRBV13 and TRBJ1-1, the full variable domain reads AAGVIQSPRHLIKEKRETATLKCYPIPRHDTVYWYQQGPGQDPQFLISFYEKMQSDKGSIPDRFSAQQFSDYHSELNMSSLELGDSALYFCASSETVNTEAFFGQGTRLTVV.

The rearrangement links TRBV7-9 to TRBJ2-5; 8 bases map to TRBD2. This CDR3 spans 16 amino acids. V trimming: 3 bases; J trimming: 2 bases; junction bases outside the gene matches: 8. Germline CDR1 and CDR2: SEHNR and FQNEAQ (reference sequence). CDR3 residues: CASSFLQRGTQETQYF. DNA for the CDR3: TGTGCCAGCAGCTTTCTTCAGCGGGGGACTCAAGAGACCCAGTACTTC.

This clonotype was seen only a few times. This chain links TRBV27 with TRBJ1-1, with D perhaps TRBD1 (6 bases). This CDR3 comprises 13 residues. The V and J ends lost 3 bases and 4 bases respectively, with 9 bases between them. Germline lookup yields CDR1 MNHEY and CDR2 SMNVEV (reference sequence). CDR3 residues: CASSFTGTTEAFF. CDR3 DNA: TGTGCCAGCAGTTTTACAGGGACCACTGAAGCTTTCTTT.

This rearrangement joins TRBV12-3 or TRBV12-4 to TRBJ1-3, with 7 nucleotides matching TRBD1. The CDR3 contains 16 residues. Trimming at V came to 5 bases and at J to 0 bases, leaving 7 bases not matched to a gene. The CDR3 sequence is CASSASGQHSGNTIYF. CDR3 DNA: TGTGCCAGCAGTGCATCGGGACAGCACTCTGGAAACACCATATATTTT.

This clonotype turned up a few times. This rearrangement joins TRBV21-1 to TRBJ1-5; the table's D call, TRBD1, has no DNA check behind it. TRBV21-1 is shown as a pseudogene. The CDR3 extends over 17 amino acids. The CDR3 DNA is TGTGCCAGCAGCACCCCTGAGAGAGACAGCCACACTCAGCCCCAGCATTTT. This gives the protein CASSTPERDSHTQPQHF.

This chain links TRBV4-3 with TRBJ1-5, with a weak D call TRBD1 (6 bases). V was shortened by 0 bases and J by 2 bases, with 14 bases between the two germline ends. Germline V gene sequence: CDR1 LGHNA, CDR2 YSLEER. CDR3 length equals 17 residues. CDR3 protein: CASSQDRTYRGNQPQHF. The CDR3 DNA follows: TGCGCCAGCAGCCAAGATCGGACGTACAGGGGCAATCAGCCCCAGCATTTT.

The chain employs TRBV20-1 and TRBJ2-1; 7 bases line up with TRBD2. Germline CDR1 is DFQATT and CDR2 is SNEGSKA (reference sequence). This CDR3 is built from 14 residues. J lost 1 base, V lost 3 bases, and 3 bases had no gene match. The CDR3 reads CSARSGGSYNEQFF. In DNA form, the CDR3 reads TGCAGTGCTAGGTCGGGGGGATCCTACAATGAGCAGTTCTTC.

A few counts support this clonotype. The V call is TRBV27, the J call TRBJ2-7; either TRBD1 or TRBD2 may fit D (6 bases each). V was clipped by 5 bases and J by 3 bases, with 14 bases between them. The CDR3 contains 14 residues. Germline-derived CDR1 and CDR2 are MNHEY and SMNVEV (reference sequence). CDR3 nucleotide sequence: TGTGCCAGCAGTCCCCTGGGGGGCCTCTACGAGCAGTACTTC. It is translated as CASSPLGGLYEQYF.

This clonotype was detected many times. J is TRBJ1-4 and V is TRBV14; tentative D call: TRBD1 (5 bases). V gave up 4 bases and J gave up 8 bases, with 20 bases separating them. Germline CDR1 and CDR2: SGHDN and FVKESK. The CDR3 runs 16 residues. CDR3 DNA: TGTGCCAGCAGCCGAACAACGGGACCCCAAGGGGAAAAACTGTTTTTT. Protein: CASSRTTGPQGEKLFF.

This clonotype was detected a few times. The chain carries TRBV2 and TRBJ2-7; D call uncertain. Germline CDR1 is SNHLY and CDR2 is FYNNEI. The CDR3 has 14 amino acids. V was shortened by 2 bases and J by 7 bases, with 15 bases between the two germline ends. CDR3 nucleotides: TGTGCCAGCAGTGAAAGTCCCGCCCGAGGAGAGCAGTACTTC. The encoded protein is CASSESPARGEQYF. The variable domain in full, with the rest retrieved from reference TRBV2 and TRBJ2-7, is EPEVTQTPSHQVTQMGQEVILRCVPISNHLYFYWYRQILGQKVEFLVSFYNNEISEKSEIFDDQFSVERPDGSNFTLKIRSTKLEDSAMYFCASSESPARGEQYFGPGTRLTVT.